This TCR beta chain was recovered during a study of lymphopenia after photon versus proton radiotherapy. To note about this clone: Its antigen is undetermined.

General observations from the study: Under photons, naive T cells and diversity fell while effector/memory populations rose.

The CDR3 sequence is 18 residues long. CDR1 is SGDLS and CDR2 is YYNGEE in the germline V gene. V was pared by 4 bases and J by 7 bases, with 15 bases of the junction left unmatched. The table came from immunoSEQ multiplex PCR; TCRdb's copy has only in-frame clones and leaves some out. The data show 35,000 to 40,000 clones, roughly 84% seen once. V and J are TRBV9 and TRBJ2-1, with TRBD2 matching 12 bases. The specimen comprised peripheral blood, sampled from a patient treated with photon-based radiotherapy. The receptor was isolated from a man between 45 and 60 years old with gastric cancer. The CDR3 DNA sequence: TGTGCCAGCAGCCCCCGGACTAGCGGGACAACCCGGGGGAATGAGCAGTTCTTC. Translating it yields CASSPRTSGTTRGNEQFF.